This TCR beta chain was identified in a study of Ad26.COV2.S vaccination and SARS-CoV-2 variants. Whole-study context: Dosing was one shot or two shots 56 days apart.

The CDR3 totals 14 residues. V lost 8 bases and J lost 0, with 12 bases in between. Germline-derived CDR1 and CDR2 are ENHRY and SYGVKD. About this clone: Its matching antigen is unknown.

Overall study results and limits: With respect to non-spike TCR breadth, vaccine and placebo recipients were similar.

Sequencing was performed with immunoSEQ multiplex PCR; in TCRdb, only in-frame clones are kept and a portion is missing. The sample lists about 320,000 clones; more than 70% were seen once. The treatment denotes: some 19 received Ad26.COV2.S at low or high dose, single or two shots; five or six received placebo; per-sample allocation not given. Day 63 following the first vaccine or placebo injection was when the samples were taken. Wuhan-strain SARS-CoV-2 spike was expressed by the Ad26 vector that made up the vaccine. The source is a person aged 18-65 years who received the Ad26.COV2.S COVID-19 vaccine or a placebo. The starting material was peripheral blood, obtained in a trial of Ad26.COV2.S vaccine versus placebo. The J gene is TRBJ2-3, the V gene TRBV10-3, with D possibly TRBD1 on 6 matching bases. The CDR3 protein is CAIRQALSTDTQYF. CDR3 DNA sequence: TGTGCCATCCGACAGGCGTTAAGCACAGATACGCAGTATTTT.